The 3 T cell receptor beta chains in this list originate from one sample, sequenced in a study of T and B cells in COVID-19 patients. BIOMED2 TRB-A/B primer pools were used in multiplex TRB PCR. Each CDR3 protein is one row after TCRdb ran MiXCR on the multiplex PCR reads. In the table there are more than 10,000 distinct CDR3 sequences, roughly a third of which are singletons. From blood, about 250-500 ng of genomic DNA served as TRB template. Sequences were obtained from blood. Receptors were obtained from a human donor with active COVID-19.

This clonotype has only a few counts. J is TRBJ1-6 and V is TRBV5-6, with a possible D match to TRBD1 (5 bases). The CDR3 runs to 16 residues. Germline CDR1 SGHDT, CDR2 YYEEEE. Trimming took off 5 bases at V and 2 bases at J, with 14 bases between the two ends. The CDR3 protein is CASSRAGPTYNSPLHF. Here the CDR3 DNA reads TGTGCCAGCAGTCGGGCAGGGCCTACCTATAATTCACCCCTCCACTTT.

The chain employs TRBV4-2 and TRBJ2-2, with a tentative D call TRBD1 (7 bases). Per the germline V gene, CDR1 is LGHNA and CDR2 is YNFKEQ. The V and J ends lost 5 bases and 6 bases respectively, with 16 bases between them. The length of the CDR3 is 15 residues. CDR3 protein: CASSEGAGGSGELFF. The CDR3 DNA is TGTGCCAGCAGCGAAGGGGCAGGGGGGTCCGGGGAGCTGTTTTTT.

The V gene is TRBV5-1, the J gene TRBJ2-1, with D perhaps TRBD2 (6 bases). Trimming took 5 bases from V and 5 from J, leaving 14 bases between them. The germline V gene encodes CDR1 SGHRS and CDR2 YFSETQ. The CDR3 has 14 residues. DNA for the CDR3: TGCGCCAGCAGGGGGGGTCCTCGGAACAATGAGCAGTTCTTC. The encoded protein is CASRGGPRNNEQFF.